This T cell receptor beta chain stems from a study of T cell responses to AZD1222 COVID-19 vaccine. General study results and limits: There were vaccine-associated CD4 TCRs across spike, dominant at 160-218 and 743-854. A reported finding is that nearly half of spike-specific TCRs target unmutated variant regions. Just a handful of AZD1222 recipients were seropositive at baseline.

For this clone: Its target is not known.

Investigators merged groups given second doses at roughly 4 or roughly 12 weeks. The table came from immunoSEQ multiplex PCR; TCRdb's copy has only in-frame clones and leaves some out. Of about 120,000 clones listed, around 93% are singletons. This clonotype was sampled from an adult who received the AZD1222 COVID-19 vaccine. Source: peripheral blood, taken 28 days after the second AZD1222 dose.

CDR3 DNA: TGTGCCAGCAGCCAAATACAGGGGGAGAATTCACCCCTCCACTTT. Protein product: CASSQIQGENSPLHF. This rearrangement joins TRBV3-1 (or the pseudogene TRBV3-2) to TRBJ1-6, with TRBD1 matching over 8 bases. V lost 2 bases to trimming and J lost 7 bases; unmatched junction nucleotides: 4. The V gene's germline CDR1 is LGHDT and CDR2 YNNKEL (reference sequence). The length of the CDR3 is 15 residues.